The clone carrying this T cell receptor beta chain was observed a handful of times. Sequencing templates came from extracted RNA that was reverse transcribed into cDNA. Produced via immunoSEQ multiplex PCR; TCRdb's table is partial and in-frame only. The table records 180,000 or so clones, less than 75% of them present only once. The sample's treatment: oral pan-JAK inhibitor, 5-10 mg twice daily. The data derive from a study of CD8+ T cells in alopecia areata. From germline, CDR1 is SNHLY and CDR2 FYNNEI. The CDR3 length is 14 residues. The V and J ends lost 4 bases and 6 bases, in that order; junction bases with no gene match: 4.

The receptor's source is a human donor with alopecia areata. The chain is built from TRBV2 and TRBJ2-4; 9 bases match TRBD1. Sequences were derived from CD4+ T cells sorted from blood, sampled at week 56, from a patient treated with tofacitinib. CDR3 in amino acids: CASSAGQGINIQYF. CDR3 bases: TGTGCCAGCAGTGCCGGACAGGGGATAAACATTCAGTACTTC.